This TCR beta chain appears in the sequencing data of a study of glioma-infiltrating T cells. Study-wide results and limits: Tissue and blood shared very few CDR3 sequences.

Using RNA template, CDR3s of TCR alpha and beta were amplified with iRepertoire arm-PCR. TCRdb re-called the multiplex PCR reads with MiXCR, one entry per CDR3 protein. The table has over 130,000 distinct CDR3 sequences, about two fifths seen once; the top ten hold about 18%. Germline V gene sequence: CDR1 MNHNS, CDR2 SASEGT. CDR3 length equals 14 residues. V gave up 6 bases and J gave up 3 bases, with 14 bases separating them. To note about this clonotype: Its antigen is unknown.

V usage is TRBV6-1 and J usage is TRBJ2-5, with unresolved D. This TCR came from a human donor with low-grade glioma or glioblastoma, undergoing nonglioma brain surgery, or in good health (not recorded which). Sequenced input: glioma tissue, nonneoplastic brain tissue, or PBMCs (not recorded which). CDR3 in DNA: TGTGCCAGCAGCCCGGGCCACGGAGAAGAGACCCAGTACTTC. This sequence encodes CASSPGHGEETQYF.